This TCR beta chain was sequenced in a study of cytomegalovirus exposure and HLA in healthy donors. Study-wide findings and caveats: The authors assumed roughly uniform sequencing depth across donors for presence/absence analyses. Within the data, a cluster of highly shared sequence variants was likely a sequencing artifact. Association of a missense DCLRE1C variant with TCR beta V- and J-gene trimming was reported in a later analysis. In a later analysis, an Asian-associated ancestry cluster reportedly showed fewer N-insertions than the 666-donor mean.

Use of 60 Vbeta and 13 Jbeta primers characterized the PCR. Profiling relied on immunoSEQ multiplex PCR, and the TCRdb table lists in-frame clones only, not all of them. Of under 200,000 clones listed, approximately 11% are singletons. This CDR3 contains 14 residues. The trim removed 5 bases at V and 8 bases at J, leaving 11 bases unmatched. CDR1 is SGHNT, CDR2 YENEEA, per germline. This clone turned up a few times. Its target is not known. This sequence joins TRBV11-3 and TRBJ1-2; 7 bases are a match to TRBD1. Input material: PBMCs. This sequence originates from a man aged 50 or older in good health and CMV-seropositive. Written as DNA, the CDR3 is TGTGCCAGCAGCCTTTCGTGGCAGGGGGGCGGCTACACCTTC. This gives the protein CASSLSWQGGGYTF. Full variable domain (remainder filled in from reference TRBV11-3 and TRBJ1-2): EAGVVQSPRYKIIEKKQPVAFWCNPISGHNTLYWYLQNLGQGPELLIRYENEEAVDDSQLPKDRFSAERLKGVDSTLKIQPAELGDSAVYLCASSLSWQGGGYTFGSGTRLTVV.